One sample yielded the 10 T cell receptor beta chains listed below, sequenced in a study of human T cells and chemical hapten exposure. Time point here: pre-sensitization, week 0. Treatment of the sample: therapeutic diphenylcyclopropenone sensitization with weekly scalp DPC. TCRdb recomputed calls from the RACE reads with MiXCR, one row per CDR3 protein. The data hold 200,000 to 300,000 distinct CDR3 sequences, with 7% to 10% observed a single time. Material: whole blood, obtained in connection with sensitization to the hapten diphenylcyclopropenone (DPC). All receptors derive from a middle-aged woman with alopecia areata. Some clones in this sample may be carry-over from other donors' samples.

The chain couples TRBV6-6 to TRBJ1-4; tentative D call: TRBD1 (5 bases). This CDR3 is built from 14 residues. The ends were cut back, 6 bases at V and 5 bases at J, with 13 bases in the middle. From germline, CDR1 is MNHNY and CDR2 SVGAGI (reference sequence). The CDR3 DNA reads as TGTGCCAGCAGCCAACCCGGGACGAATGAAAAACTGTTTTTT. It translates to CASSQPGTNEKLFF.

This chain connects TRBV28 to TRBJ2-7; D unclear. The CDR3 runs to 12 residues. Deletions cut 6 bases from V and 5 bases from J, with 11 bases between. Germline V gene lookup returns CDR1 MDHEN and CDR2 SYDVKM. CDR3 amino acids: CASSPAPNEQYF. In DNA form, the CDR3 reads TGTGCCAGCAGCCCCGCTCCAAACGAGCAGTACTTC.

The chain joins TRBV7-9 to TRBJ2-3, with D possibly being TRBD2 (6 bases). V dropped 0 bases and J dropped 5 bases, with 15 bases sitting between them. CDR3 length: 16 amino acids. Germline lookup yields CDR1 SEHNR and CDR2 FQNEAQ (reference sequence). The CDR3: CASSLAEGTGRDTQYF. The CDR3 coding sequence is TGTGCCAGCAGCTTAGCGGAAGGGACCGGGAGAGATACGCAGTATTTT.

The table lists this clonotype with a few counts. The chain is built from TRBV29-1 and TRBJ1-2, with D perhaps matching TRBD1 (5 bases). V lost 7 bases to trimming and J lost 4 bases, with 16 bases between them. The CDR3 length is 13 residues. Germline V gene lookup returns CDR1 SQVTM and CDR2 ANQGSEA. The DNA for the CDR3 is TGCAGCGCGGTAATGCCGGGACTCTATGGCTACACCTTC. It is translated as CSAVMPGLYGYTF.

Note on this clonotype: The junction does not match germline at one end; this may be a read error. The chain carries TRBV6-4 and TRBJ2-1; 7 bases are shared with TRBD2. This CDR3 spans 16 amino acids. Germline CDR1 is MRHNA and CDR2 is SNTAGT. The CDR3 protein is CASSDSGLADYNGQFF. The DNA for the CDR3 is TGTGCCAGCAGTGACTCAGGGCTAGCGGACTACAATGGGCAGTTCTTC.

In its sample, this clonotype was seen a few times. The rearrangement uses TRBV6-5 and TRBJ2-3, with a possible D match to TRBD1 (6 bases). The germline CDR1 and CDR2 sequences are MNHEY and SVGAGI. V was cut by 3 bases and J by 0 bases, with 16 bases left in between. This CDR3 comprises 17 residues. The CDR3, as DNA: TGTGCCAGCAGTTATTCCGGACAGCGAATCAGCACAGATACGCAGTATTTT. It translates to CASSYSGQRISTDTQYF.

This chain links TRBV6-5 with TRBJ1-2; D is unclear. V was cut by 2 bases and J by 0 bases, with 13 bases left in between. The germline V gene has CDR1 MNHEY and CDR2 SVGAGI. This CDR3 is built from 16 residues. The CDR3 nucleotides are TGTGCCAGCAGTTACGTATCAGGAACTCCTAACTATGGCTACACCTTC. This translates into CASSYVSGTPNYGYTF.

The J gene is TRBJ2-3, the V gene TRBV28; TRBD2 aligns across 10 bases. The CDR3 contains 19 residues. Trimming cost V 3 bases and J 0 bases; bases outside gene matches: 12. From germline, CDR1 is MDHEN and CDR2 SYDVKM. This chain's CDR3 is CASSFVKASGRRSTDTQYF. The CDR3 nucleotides are TGTGCCAGCAGTTTTGTTAAGGCTAGCGGGAGAAGAAGCACAGATACGCAGTATTTT.

This clonotype was detected ten times or more. V and J are TRBV7-9 and TRBJ1-5, with no clear D. Germline CDR1 SEHNR, CDR2 FQNEAQ (reference sequence). V was clipped by 5 bases and J by 1 base, with 9 bases between them. This CDR3 contains 14 residues. The CDR3 protein is CASSPSSSNQPQHF. The CDR3 nucleotides are TGTGCCAGCAGCCCGAGTTCGAGCAATCAGCCCCAGCATTTT.

This clonotype has at least ten counts. The chain links TRBV4-1 to TRBJ1-1; 7 bases agree with TRBD1. The CDR3 totals 15 residues. V lost 3 bases, J lost 3 bases, and 7 bases stayed unmatched. Germline assignment: CDR1 MGHRA and CDR2 YSYEKL. The CDR3 DNA reads TGCGCCAGCAGCCAGTTAGACAGGGTGGACACTGAAGCTTTCTTT. Translating it yields CASSQLDRVDTEAFF.